Each of the 6 T cell receptor beta chains below was sequenced from the same sample in a study of blood T cell repertoires in COVID-19. The method was immunoSEQ multiplex PCR; TCRdb's version includes in-frame clones alone and lacks a portion of them. The table lists fewer than 300,000 clones, 80% to 90% of them singletons. The source material was PBMCs or T cells enriched from blood (not recorded which). The receptors derive from a man aged 35 to 55 who had recovered from COVID-19.

The rearrangement uses TRBV7-8 and TRBJ2-7; 7 nucleotides line up with TRBD2. Germline V gene data show CDR1 as SGHVS and CDR2 as FQNEAQ. V lost 1 base and J lost 3; bases outside the gene matches: 6. The CDR3 covers 15 residues. This CDR3 is CASSLELAEFYEQYF. For the CDR3, the DNA is TGTGCCAGCAGCTTAGAGCTAGCGGAGTTCTACGAGCAGTACTTC.

This clone appeared a single time. The chain employs TRBV6-5 and TRBJ1-4, with D perhaps TRBD1 (5 bases). Germline V gene data show CDR1 as MNHEY and CDR2 as SVGAGI. V lost 3 bases to trimming and J lost 6 bases, with 8 bases between them. This CDR3 has 13 amino acids. The CDR3 sequence is CASSYWGDEKLFF. The CDR3 region has the DNA TGTGCCAGCAGTTATTGGGGGGATGAAAAACTGTTTTTT.

The chain is built from TRBV7-9 and TRBJ1-3; 8 nucleotides agree with TRBD1. The V segment lost 5 bases and the J segment 4 bases; nucleotides outside the gene matches: 4. This CDR3 has 14 residues. Germline CDR1 SEHNR, CDR2 FQNEAQ (reference sequence). CDR3 in amino acids: CASSPRDRGNTIYF. CDR3 coding DNA: TGTGCCAGCAGCCCTCGGGACAGGGGAAACACCATATATTTT.

The chain employs TRBV28 and TRBJ1-2; D is unresolved. The CDR3 runs 14 residues. The V end was cut by 5 bases, the J end by 4 bases, with 14 bases between. Germline V lookup: CDR1 MDHEN, CDR2 SYDVKM. The CDR3 protein is CASSATRRSYGYTF. The DNA for the CDR3 is TGTGCCAGCAGTGCAACGAGACGGAGCTATGGCTACACCTTC.

Remarks on this clone: This sample includes further DNA sequences coding for the same CDR3. This chain links TRBV7-2 with TRBJ1-1, with TRBD1 as a possible D gene (5 bases). CDR3 size: 14 residues. V gave up 3 bases and J gave up 5 bases, with 13 bases separating them. Germline values: CDR1 SGHTA, CDR2 FQGNSA. CDR3 loop: CASSFRTGGTEAFF. The DNA for the CDR3 is TGTGCCAGCAGCTTCAGGACGGGGGGAACTGAAGCTTTCTTT. The full variable domain, in which reference TRBV7-2 and TRBJ1-1 provide the parts outside the CDR3, is GAGVSQSPSNKVTEKGKDVELRCDPISGHTALYWYRQSLGQGLEFLIYFQGNSAPDKSGLPSDRFSAERTGGSVSTLTIQRTQQEDSAVYLCASSFRTGGTEAFFGQGTRLTVV.

J is TRBJ2-5 and V is TRBV29-1; 11 bases fit TRBD2. Trimming cost V 4 bases and J 7 bases; bases outside gene matches: 11. The CDR3 totals 15 residues. Germline CDR1 reads SQVTM; CDR2 reads ANQGSEA. The DNA of the CDR3 is TGCAGCGTTGTTCTAGGGACTAGCGGTACGAGGACCCAGTACTTC. Its protein is CSVVLGTSGTRTQYF.